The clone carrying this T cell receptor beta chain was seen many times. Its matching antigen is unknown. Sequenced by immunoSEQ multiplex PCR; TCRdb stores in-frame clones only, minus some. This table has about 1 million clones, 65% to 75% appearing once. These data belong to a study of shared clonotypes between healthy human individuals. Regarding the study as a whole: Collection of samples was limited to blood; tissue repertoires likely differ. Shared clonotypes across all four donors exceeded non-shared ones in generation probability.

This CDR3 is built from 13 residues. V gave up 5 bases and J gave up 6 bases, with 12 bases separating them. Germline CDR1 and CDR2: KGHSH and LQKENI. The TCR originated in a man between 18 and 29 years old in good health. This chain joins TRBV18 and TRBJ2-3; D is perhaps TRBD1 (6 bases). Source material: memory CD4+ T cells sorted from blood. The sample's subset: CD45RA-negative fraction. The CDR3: CASSSPRGDTQYF. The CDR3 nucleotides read TGTGCCAGCTCATCCCCGAGGGGGGATACGCAGTATTTT.